The count of the clone carrying this T cell receptor beta chain is one. The data belong to a study of metastatic and nonmetastatic thyroid tumors. As originally analysed: CDR3 was compared across clinicopathological groups, and the resulting differences were used to build a distant-metastasis classifier for papillary thyroid cancer. TCRdb reprocessed the PCR reads via MiXCR. The V and J calls here are based on TCRdb, not the publication. The repertoire has 30,000 to 35,000 clones, 25% to 35% of them found once; the top ten carry 30%. Each patient went into thyroid surgery without having received any treatment. What was sequenced was blood. The clonotype originates from a female donor with papillary thyroid cancer or a benign thyroid nodule (not recorded which). Some clones in this sample may be carry-over from other donors' samples.

CDR3 sequence reads: CASTREGASDGYTF. Here the CDR3 DNA reads TGTGCCAGCACCCGTGAGGGGGCGTCGGATGGCTACACCTTC. This chain joins TRBV7-2 and TRBJ1-2; 7 bases align to TRBD1. V was clipped by 7 bases and J by 6 bases; unmatched bases: 11. The CDR3 covers 14 residues. In germline, CDR1 is SGHTA, CDR2 FQGNSA.